This T cell receptor beta chain emerged from a study of CD8+CD57+ T cells in acquired aplastic anemia. Looking at the study overall: Sorted CD4+ plus CD8+ cells gave DNA averaging 3.2 ug.

This clonotype was recorded many times. The antigen is unknown. Germline V lookup: CDR1 SNHLY, CDR2 FYNNEI. The CDR3 runs 13 residues. Deletions cut 4 bases from V and 4 bases from J, with 7 bases between. Both TCR beta VDJ combination and CDR3 sequence profiling were carried out. Genomic DNA was the template for this profiling. TCRdb ran MiXCR on the reads and lists one entry per CDR3 protein. This sample yields 150,000 to 200,000 distinct CDR3 sequences, of which around half are seen a single time; 2.5% to 3.5% belongs to the top ten. Selection for sequencing was limited to patients who had shown CD8+CD57+ cell expansion by flow cytometry. With no exception, the patients had severe acquired aplastic anemia. None of the patients had been given any therapy when their blood was sampled. Findings and limits, study-wide: There were some 27 CD8+ CDR3 sequences that occurred in both patients and controls.

Specimen: sorted CD4+, CD8+, or CD8+CD57+ T cells (not recorded which) from PBMCs. This chain uses TRBV2 with TRBJ2-2, with no clear D. The clonotype comes from a human donor with aplastic anemia. Here the CDR3 DNA reads TGTGCCAGCAGTGGCACTTCCACCGGGGAGCTGTTTTTT. Translating it yields CASSGTSTGELFF.